Following are 14 T cell receptor beta chains from one sample sequenced in a study of control samples from healthy donors and cancer patients. Assay used: immunoSEQ multiplex PCR; TCRdb lists only in-frame clones, some missing. The sample has some 200,000 clones; 91% are singletons. Sequencing used blood. The receptors stem from a woman in her thirties in good health.

The CDR3 region is CASSLPDRSYEQYF. DNA of the CDR3: TGTGCCAGCAGCTTACCGGACAGGTCCTACGAGCAGTACTTC. The rearrangement links TRBV3-1 (or the pseudogene TRBV3-2) to TRBJ2-7; 7 bases align to TRBD1. The germline CDR1 and CDR2 sequences are LGHDT and YNNKEL (reference sequence). V lost 5 bases to trimming and J lost 1 base; unmatched junction nucleotides: 5. The CDR3 runs to 14 residues.

The genes are TRBV5-1 and TRBJ2-3; 12 positions match TRBD2. Germline loops: CDR1 SGHRS, CDR2 YFSETQ. With 4 bases clipped from V and 2 bases from J, the junction kept 5 bases outside the gene matches. This CDR3 spans 16 amino acids. DNA of the CDR3: TGCGCCAGCAGCCCTGGACTAGCGGGGACCACAGATACGCAGTATTTT. Translated, it gives CASSPGLAGTTDTQYF.

The rearrangement joins TRBV30 to TRBJ1-5, with D tentatively TRBD1 (5 bases). This CDR3 is built from 13 residues. Germline CDR1 is GTSNPN and CDR2 is SVGIG (reference sequence). Trimming pared 5 bases from V and 0 bases from J, leaving 8 bases between. As DNA, the CDR3 is TGTGCCTGGGGACAAAATAGCAATCAGCCCCAGCATTTT. This codes for CAWGQNSNQPQHF.

The chain joins TRBV29-1 to TRBJ1-2, with D uncertain. V lost 7 bases to trimming and J lost 2 bases, with 8 bases between them. The V gene's germline CDR1 is SQVTM and CDR2 ANQGSEA. The length of the CDR3 is 11 residues. The CDR3, as DNA: TGCAGCGGACTTTGGAACTATGGCTACACCTTC. Its translation is CSGLWNYGYTF.

Written as DNA, the CDR3 is TGTGCCAGCTCACCGCCGGGACTAGCAAATGAGCAGTTCTTC. Residues: CASSPPGLANEQFF. The gene calls are TRBV18 and TRBJ2-1; 9 bases fit TRBD2. The CDR3 has 14 residues. Germline lookup yields CDR1 KGHSH and CDR2 LQKENI. After removal of 3 bases from V and 7 bases from J, the junction contained 4 bases not matched to a gene.

On this clone itself: This CDR3 is also generated by other DNA sequences in the sample. The chain is built from TRBV6-6 and TRBJ2-7; TRBD1 aligns across 9 bases. Germline CDR1 reads MNHNY; CDR2 reads SVGAGI (reference sequence). This CDR3 spans 15 amino acids. The V gene end was trimmed by 2 bases and the J gene end by 2 bases; junction bases not matched to a gene: 4. CDR3 protein: CASSYGQGRAYEQYF. CDR3 DNA sequence: TGTGCCAGCAGTTACGGACAGGGGAGGGCCTACGAGCAGTACTTC.

V and J are TRBV7-3 and TRBJ2-3, with TRBD2 identical over 7 bases. CDR3 length equals 14 residues. The V gene's germline CDR1 is SGHTA and CDR2 FQGTGA. J gave up 1 base and V 5 bases, and 3 bases lay outside the gene matches. The CDR3 region has the DNA TGTGCCAGCAGCGCTACTAGCGGCACAGATACGCAGTATTTT. Translation: CASSATSGTDTQYF.

In DNA form, the CDR3 reads TGTGCCAGCAGTGAAGGACAGGGGTTCTATGGCTACACCTTC. Translated, it gives CASSEGQGFYGYTF. The genes are TRBV6-1 and TRBJ1-2; the match to TRBD1 covers 8 bases. The J segment lost 4 bases and the V segment lost 1 base, leaving 2 bases of the junction unmatched. CDR1 and CDR2 (germline): MNHNS, SASEGT. The CDR3 extends over 14 amino acids.

The chain couples TRBV6-4 to TRBJ2-1; D uncertain. Per germline, CDR1 MRHNA and CDR2 SNTAGT. V shed 0 bases and J shed 4 bases, with 4 bases lying between them. The CDR3 has 13 amino acids. The CDR3 spells CASSDSFYNEQFF. The CDR3 DNA reads TGTGCCAGCAGTGACTCGTTTTACAATGAGCAGTTCTTC.

On this clone: Other DNA sequences of this sample code for an identical CDR3. V is TRBV5-1 and J is TRBJ2-3; no clear D gene. Germline assignment: CDR1 SGHRS and CDR2 YFSETQ. V lost 0 bases and J 1 base, leaving 3 bases between the germline ends. The CDR3 is 13 amino acids. This CDR3 is CASSLEGTDTQYF. The CDR3 DNA reads as TGCGCCAGCAGCTTGGAGGGCACAGATACGCAGTATTTT.

The J gene is TRBJ1-3, the V gene TRBV28; D ambiguous. CDR1 MDHEN and CDR2 SYDVKM come from the germline V gene. The V end lost 3 bases, the J end lost 0 bases, and 6 bases lay between the germline ends. The CDR3 sequence is 14 residues long. In DNA form, the CDR3 reads TGTGCCAGCAGTTTGGGTCTCTCTGGAAACACCATATATTTT. The encoded protein is CASSLGLSGNTIYF.

This clone was counted a single time. The gene calls are TRBV6-5 and TRBJ1-2; D call uncertain. The germline gives CDR1 MNHEY, CDR2 SVGAGI. The CDR3 is 13 amino acids. Trimming took off 2 bases at V and 9 bases at J, with 13 bases between the two ends. CDR3: CASSYGESNRYTF. The CDR3 DNA reads as TGTGCCAGCAGTTACGGGGAGTCGAATCGCTACACCTTC.

The rearrangement links TRBV9 to TRBJ2-2, with 8 positions matching TRBD1. The V and J ends lost 1 base and 7 bases, in that order; junction bases with no gene match: 6. This CDR3 region has 15 residues. The V gene's germline CDR1 is SGDLS and CDR2 YYNGEE. The CDR3 DNA reads as TGTGCCAGCAGCGTATTGCCAGGGGGCATCGGGGAGCTGTTTTTT. Its translation: CASSVLPGGIGELFF.

The chain employs TRBV7-9 and TRBJ1-3; D not resolved. The CDR3 runs to 12 residues. Germline CDR1 is SEHNR and CDR2 is FQNEAQ (reference sequence). V gave up 5 bases and J gave up 4 bases, with 6 bases separating them. CDR3 sequence (DNA): TGTGCCAGCAGCCCGACAGGAAACACCATATATTTT. It codes for CASSPTGNTIYF.